This entry features one T cell receptor beta chain sequence. Its antigen is not known. TCRdb analysed the reads with MiXCR anew, one entry per CDR3 protein. The table lists some 450,000 distinct CDR3 sequences, roughly 30% of them singletons. The CDR3 extends over 13 amino acids. Trimming took off 5 bases at V and 3 bases at J, with 11 bases between the two ends. The germline V gene has CDR1 LNHDA and CDR2 SQIVND (reference sequence). The record originates from a study of T cell repertoires in cytomegalovirus infection. In the study overall: Matching HLA type, along with CMV infection, was indicated by public TCR beta signatures.

Study results and limitations: Ex vivo responses were dominated by HLA-C-restricted CMV-specific TCR beta clonotypes. Individuals carrying CMV plus the relevant HLA were identified by cumulative frequency of public TCR beta families.

The receptor comes from a human donor in good health (CMV status not recorded). Some clones in this sample may be carry-over from other donors' samples. The genes are TRBV19 and TRBJ2-7; D gene ambiguous. The sequenced sample consisted of PBMCs. This CDR3 reads CASSYGNGYEQYF. CDR3 coding DNA: TGTGCCAGTAGTTATGGGAACGGCTACGAGCAGTACTTC.